These 32 T cell receptor beta chains share one sample of origin, sequenced in a study of neoadjuvant anti-PD-1 for oral cavity cancer. Measured with immunoSEQ multiplex PCR; TCRdb has only the in-frame clones, and not every one. The sample includes 7,000 or so clones, under 55% of them seen just once. This material consisted of tumor tissue, taken before nivolumab (anti-PD-1) treatment. The receptor set was obtained from a person aged 40 to 85 with oral cavity squamous cell carcinoma.

This clone ranks as medium-sized. This sequence joins TRBV27 and TRBJ2-3; 9 positions agree with TRBD1. The CDR3 has 16 residues. Germline lookup yields CDR1 MNHEY and CDR2 SMNVEV (reference sequence). With 7 bases clipped from V and 4 bases from J, the junction kept 12 bases outside the gene matches. CDR3 amino acids: CASTYLGTGNADTQYF. CDR3 nucleotide sequence: TGTGCCAGCACCTACCTTGGGACAGGGAACGCAGATACGCAGTATTTT.

This chain uses TRBV5-1 with TRBJ2-3; TRBD2 matches at 12 bases. V shed 0 bases, J shed 4 bases, and the junction held 0 bases outside the gene matches. This CDR3 region has 15 residues. The germline CDR1 and CDR2 sequences are SGHRS and YFSETQ. The DNA for the CDR3 is TGCGCCAGCAGCTTGGGACTAGCGGGGGCAGATACGCAGTATTTT. Its translation: CASSLGLAGADTQYF.

V usage is TRBV9 and J usage is TRBJ2-7; 7 nucleotides align to TRBD1. Germline-derived CDR1 and CDR2 are SGDLS and YYNGEE. This CDR3 region has 15 residues. Trimming at V came to 0 bases and at J to 6 bases, leaving 9 bases not matched to a gene. The CDR3 bases are TGTGCCAGCAGCGTAGACCAAGACAGGGTCGGCGAGCAGTACTTC. Encoded protein: CASSVDQDRVGEQYF. Complete variable domain (other parts from reference TRBV9 and TRBJ2-7): DSGVTQTPKHLITATGQRVTLRCSPRSGDLSVYWYQQSLDQGLQFLIQYYNGEERAKGNILERFSAQQFPDLHSELNLSSLELGDSALYFCASSVDQDRVGEQYFGPGTRLTVT.

This sequence joins TRBV7-2 and TRBJ1-2, with TRBD1 matching 9 bases. The junction had 7 bases not matched to a gene; V was cut back by 4 bases and J by 7 bases. Germline lookup yields CDR1 SGHTA and CDR2 FQGNSA. This CDR3 has 14 residues. As DNA, the CDR3 is TGTGCCAGCAGCTCCAACAGGGGGCGGGGTGGCTACACCTTC. This translates into CASSSNRGRGGYTF.

The chain links TRBV5-6 to TRBJ2-7; weak D call: TRBD1 (6 bases). Germline V gene lookup returns CDR1 SGHDT and CDR2 YYEEEE. The CDR3 extends over 12 amino acids. Trimming shortened V by 3 bases and J by 4 bases, and 8 bases separated the two germline ends. CDR3 DNA: TGTGCCAGCAGCTCAGACAGGTACGAGCAGTACTTC. Amino acids: CASSSDRYEQYF.

V and J are TRBV7-8 and TRBJ1-1; 9 bases fit TRBD1. This CDR3 has 17 amino acids. The V gene end was trimmed by 1 base and the J gene end by 5 bases; junction bases not matched to a gene: 11. The germline gives CDR1 SGHVS, CDR2 FQNEAQ. CDR3 in DNA: TGTGCCAGCAGCTTAGTAAGAATTAACAGGGGGCAGACTGAAGCTTTCTTT. It yields the protein CASSLVRINRGQTEAFF.

V usage is TRBV11-2 and J usage is TRBJ2-1; tentative D call: TRBD2 (7 bases). The CDR3 contains 15 residues. The germline V gene has CDR1 SGHAT and CDR2 FQNNGV. V shed 7 bases and J shed 4 bases, with 17 bases lying between them. CDR3 in DNA: TGTGCCAGCATCACTGGAGGGGGGGGGTACAATGAGCAGTTCTTC. This gives the protein CASITGGGGYNEQFF.

This clone was detected only a few times. V gene TRBV5-1 combines with J gene TRBJ2-1, with 11 positions matching TRBD1. Germline assignment: CDR1 SGHRS and CDR2 YFSETQ. V gave up 3 bases and J gave up 4 bases; unmatched junction bases: 3. This CDR3 has 15 amino acids. The CDR3 bases are TGCGCCAGCAGCTGGACAGGGGGCGCATACAATGAGCAGTTCTTC. Translated, it gives CASSWTGGAYNEQFF. Supplemented by reference TRBV5-1 and TRBJ2-1, the full variable domain reads KAGVTQTPRYLIKTRGQQVTLSCSPISGHRSVSWYQQTPGQGLQFLFEYFSETQRNKGNFPGRFSGRQFSNSRSEMNVSTLELGDSALYLCASSWTGGAYNEQFFGPGTRLTVL.

This clone has more than one count but fewer than ten. This sequence joins TRBV2 and TRBJ2-1; 8 bases are a match to TRBD2. CDR1 and CDR2 from the germline V gene are SNHLY and FYNNEI. The CDR3 is made up of 15 amino acids. Unmatched junction bases numbered 11, after V lost 5 bases and J lost 8 bases. CDR3 DNA sequence: TGTGCCAGCAGTCCGGGGGGGCCGTCATTGGATGAGCAGTTCTTC. This codes for CASSPGGPSLDEQFF.

This clone appeared a few times. The chain recombines TRBV5-1 with TRBJ1-1; TRBD1 is a possible D gene (6 bases). CDR1 is SGHRS, CDR2 YFSETQ, per germline. The CDR3 sequence is 13 residues long. Trimming stripped 0 bases from V and 3 bases from J, with 6 bases between. The CDR3 sequence: CASSLAGDTEAFF. The CDR3 nucleotides read TGCGCCAGCAGCTTGGCAGGGGACACTGAAGCTTTCTTT.

This chain links TRBV7-2 with TRBJ1-2; D gene uncertain. Trimming stripped 0 bases from V and 4 bases from J, with 6 bases between. The CDR3 has 13 residues. Germline CDR1 SGHTA, CDR2 FQGNSA. The CDR3 loop reads CASSLAGPYGYTF. DNA for the CDR3: TGTGCCAGCAGCTTAGCAGGTCCCTATGGCTACACCTTC.

V and J are TRBV7-4 and TRBJ2-4, with D possibly TRBD2 on 5 matching bases. From germline, CDR1 is SGHVT and CDR2 SQSDAQ. V was cut by 5 bases and J by 2 bases, with 16 bases left in between. The CDR3 spans 16 residues. The CDR3 protein is CASSINSGASKNIQYF. CDR3 sequence (DNA): TGTGCCAGCAGCATTAACAGCGGCGCATCCAAAAACATTCAGTACTTC.

There are a few counts of this clone. The V call is TRBV7-2, the J call TRBJ1-2; unclear D gene. With 2 bases removed from V and 6 bases from J, the gap between germline ends came to 10 bases. CDR1 is SGHTA and CDR2 is FQGNSA in the germline V gene. The CDR3 totals 13 residues. The CDR3 DNA follows: TGTGCCAGCAGCTTACAAGGAAGCGATGGCTACACCTTC. Its protein product is CASSLQGSDGYTF.

This clone has a handful of counts. The J gene is TRBJ1-2, the V gene TRBV9; 11 bases match TRBD1. Looked up from germline, CDR1 is SGDLS and CDR2 is YYNGEE. The ends lost 3 bases at V and 4 bases at J; junction bases unmatched: 5. This CDR3 spans 15 amino acids. The CDR3 sequence is CASSAQGQGVYGYTF. CDR3 in DNA: TGTGCCAGCAGCGCCCAGGGACAGGGGGTCTATGGCTACACCTTC.

This clone has a handful of counts. The rearrangement uses TRBV18 and TRBJ1-1; D is undetermined. The V end lost 3 bases, the J end lost 3 bases, and 8 bases lay between the germline ends. CDR3 length: 13 amino acids. CDR1 KGHSH and CDR2 LQKENI come from the germline V gene. The CDR3: CASSPVRDTEAFF. CDR3 bases: TGTGCCAGCTCACCGGTCCGGGACACTGAAGCTTTCTTT.

The gene calls are TRBV7-6 and TRBJ2-1; 8 bases line up with TRBD2. The length of the CDR3 is 14 residues. Germline CDR1 and CDR2: SGHVS and FNYEAQ. The junction had 4 bases not matched to a gene; V was cut back by 3 bases and J by 6 bases. This CDR3 is CASSFGGDLNEQFF. Here the CDR3 DNA reads TGTGCCAGCAGCTTCGGGGGGGATCTCAATGAGCAGTTCTTC.

The chain uses TRBV5-5 and TRBJ2-7; no clear D. The germline V gene has CDR1 SGHKS and CDR2 YYEKEE (reference sequence). Trimming pared 6 bases from V and 4 bases from J, leaving 11 bases between. The CDR3 loop spans 12 amino acids. DNA of the CDR3: TGTGCCAGCAACCACTTAGGATACGAGCAGTACTTC. It is translated as CASNHLGYEQYF.

CDR3 in DNA: TGTGCCAGCAGCTTGGGGGACCGGCGGTATTTT. It codes for CASSLGDRRYF. The chain has TRBV6-6 and TRBJ2-3; either TRBD1 or TRBD2 may supply D (5 bases each). This CDR3 comprises 11 residues. CDR1 and CDR2 from the germline V gene are MNHNY and SVGAGI (reference sequence). V lost 6 bases to trimming and J lost 14 bases, with 15 bases between them.

V gene TRBV7-6 combines with J gene TRBJ2-5; TRBD1 might be the D (5 bases). Trimming stripped 5 bases from V and 5 bases from J, with 12 bases between. CDR3 length: 13 residues. Germline CDR1 and CDR2: SGHVS and FNYEAQ. The CDR3 DNA is TGTGCCAGCAGCCTCCCGACAGCGGAGACCCAGTACTTC. It encodes CASSLPTAETQYF.

This clone was seen more than once but under ten times. This chain connects TRBV10-2 to TRBJ1-1, with a possible D match to TRBD1 (6 bases). CDR1 and CDR2 (germline): WSHSY, SAAADI. The CDR3 is 14 residues long. V was pared by 8 bases and J by 4 bases, with 17 bases between. DNA for the CDR3: TGCGCCAGCCTCGAAGTTCGGGGGCTCACTGAAGCTTTCTTT. Translated: CASLEVRGLTEAFF.

This clone has only a few counts. The rearrangement joins TRBV11-2 to TRBJ2-1, with 15 bases lining up with TRBD2. Germline V lookup: CDR1 SGHAT, CDR2 FQNNGV. The CDR3 runs to 16 residues. J gave up 12 bases and V 5 bases, and 11 bases lay outside the gene matches. Here the CDR3 DNA reads TGTGCCAGCAGCCCCCCCTCTGGGACTAGCGGGGGGAGGCAGTTCTTC. Its protein is CASSPPSGTSGGRQFF. Full variable domain (missing parts from reference TRBV11-2 and TRBJ2-1): EAGVAQSPRYKIIEKRQSVAFWCNPISGHATLYWYQQILGQGPKLLIQFQNNGVVDDSQLPKDRFSAERLKGVDSTLKIQPAKLEDSAVYLCASSPPSGTSGGRQFFGPGTRLTVL.

This clone has more than one count but fewer than ten. V gene TRBV30 combines with J gene TRBJ1-6; D unresolved. From germline, CDR1 is GTSNPN and CDR2 SVGIG (reference sequence). This CDR3 region has 13 residues. V dropped 2 bases and J dropped 9 bases, with 11 bases sitting between them. Written as DNA, the CDR3 is TGTGCCTGGAGTAAGCTGTCGAGTTCACCCCTCCACTTT. Protein sequence: CAWSKLSSSPLHF.

V is TRBV6-5 and J is TRBJ2-2; TRBD2 agrees at 10 bases. CDR1 MNHEY and CDR2 SVGAGI come from the germline V gene. The CDR3 extends over 15 amino acids. The trim removed 5 bases at V and 1 base at J, leaving 1 base unmatched. The CDR3 reads CASSTSGENTGELFF. CDR3 sequence (DNA): TGTGCCAGCAGTACTAGCGGGGAGAACACCGGGGAGCTGTTTTTT.

By sample fraction, this clone is medium-sized (0.01 to 0.1%). The chain joins TRBV5-1 to TRBJ2-7; the D is unclear. V was clipped by 0 bases and J by 4 bases, with 2 bases between them. Per germline, CDR1 SGHRS and CDR2 YFSETQ. This CDR3 has 11 residues. The CDR3 is CASSLEYEQYF. CDR3 DNA: TGCGCCAGCAGCTTGGAGTACGAGCAGTACTTC.

V is TRBV5-1 and J is TRBJ1-2; D is undetermined. The CDR3 spans 13 residues. Germline V lookup: CDR1 SGHRS, CDR2 YFSETQ. The ends were cut back, 4 bases at V and 2 bases at J, with 9 bases in the middle. The CDR3 DNA sequence: TGCGCCAGCAGCCAGGAGGGAAACTATGGCTACACCTTC. It codes for CASSQEGNYGYTF.

This chain connects TRBV19 to TRBJ2-7, with D perhaps matching TRBD2 (5 bases). V was trimmed by 3 bases and J by 9 bases, leaving 9 bases between them. The CDR3 sequence is 11 residues long. Germline CDR1 LNHDA, CDR2 SQIVND (reference sequence). The CDR3 DNA is TGTGCCAGTAGTATTACCGGGGTGCAGTACTTC. Amino acid sequence: CASSITGVQYF.

The chain employs TRBV2 and TRBJ1-1; a possible D gene is TRBD1 (6 bases). From germline, CDR1 is SNHLY and CDR2 FYNNEI. The CDR3 is 16 amino acids. The V and J ends lost 3 bases and 0 bases respectively, with 14 bases between them. CDR3 sequence: CASSDRGSSLNTEAFF. CDR3 sequence (DNA): TGTGCCAGCAGTGACAGGGGAAGCTCCCTGAACACTGAAGCTTTCTTT.

There are a few counts of this clone. This chain uses TRBV7-8 with TRBJ1-3; D is undetermined. Germline values: CDR1 SGHVS, CDR2 FQNEAQ. CDR3 length: 15 residues. V was cut by 1 base and J by 0 bases, with 7 bases left in between. CDR3: CASSLGSRSGNTIYF. The CDR3 nucleotides are TGTGCCAGCAGCTTAGGATCCCGCTCTGGAAACACCATATATTTT.

The V gene is TRBV6-1, the J gene TRBJ2-1; D is possibly TRBD1 (6 bases). Trimming shortened V by 10 bases and J by 0 bases, and 13 bases separated the two germline ends. Germline V gene data show CDR1 as MNHNS and CDR2 as SASEGT. The length of the CDR3 is 14 residues. The CDR3 protein is CAIFRGSSYNEQFF. CDR3 DNA sequence: TGTGCCATATTCAGGGGTAGCTCCTACAATGAGCAGTTCTTC.

This clone was seen only a few times. The rearrangement uses TRBV2 and TRBJ2-5, with D possibly called TRBD1 or TRBD2 (8 bases each). From germline, CDR1 is SNHLY and CDR2 FYNNEI. The CDR3 is 17 amino acids. The V end lost 6 bases, the J end lost 2 bases, and 22 bases lay between the germline ends. The CDR3, as DNA: TGTGCCAGCAGGCAGGGGGCGGGGGGCCGGATACAAGAGACCCAGTACTTC. Translating it yields CASRQGAGGRIQETQYF.

This chain joins TRBV5-1 and TRBJ2-7; the D is unclear. The germline V gene has CDR1 SGHRS and CDR2 YFSETQ. This CDR3 has 15 residues. The germline V and J ends were trimmed by 0 bases and 0 bases, with 10 bases remaining between them. The CDR3 DNA is TGCGCCAGCAGCTTGGGATTAACACCCTCCTACGAGCAGTACTTC. Encoded protein: CASSLGLTPSYEQYF.

This clone was seen more than once but under ten times. The V gene is TRBV7-8, the J gene TRBJ2-3; D assignment may be TRBD1 or TRBD2 (6 bases each). Germline V CDR1 and CDR2: SGHVS, FQNEAQ. There are 16 residues in the CDR3. Trimming removed 2 bases from V and 0 bases from J, with 12 bases in between. The CDR3 region has the DNA TGTGCCAGCAGCTTATACGGGGGACAAAGCACAGATACGCAGTATTTT. Translating gives CASSLYGGQSTDTQYF. Based on the CDR3 plus reference TRBV7-8 and TRBJ2-3, the full variable domain is GAGVSQSPRYKVAKRGQDVALRCDPISGHVSLFWYQQALGQGPEFLTYFQNEAQLDKSGLPSDRFFAERPEGSVSTLKIQRTQQEDSAVYLCASSLYGGQSTDTQYFGPGTRLTVL.